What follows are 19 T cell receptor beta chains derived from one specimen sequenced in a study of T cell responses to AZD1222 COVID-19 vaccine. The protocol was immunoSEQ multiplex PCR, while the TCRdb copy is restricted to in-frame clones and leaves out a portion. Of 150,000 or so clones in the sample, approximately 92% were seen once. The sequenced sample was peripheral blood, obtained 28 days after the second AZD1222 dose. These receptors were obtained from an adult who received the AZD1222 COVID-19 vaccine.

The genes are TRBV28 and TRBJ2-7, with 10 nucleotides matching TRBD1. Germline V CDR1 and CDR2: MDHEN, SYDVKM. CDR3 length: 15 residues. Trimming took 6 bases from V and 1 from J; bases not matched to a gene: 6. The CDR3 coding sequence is TGTGCCAGCAGACTCCCGGGACAGGGGTCCTACGAGCAGTACTTC. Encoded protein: CASRLPGQGSYEQYF. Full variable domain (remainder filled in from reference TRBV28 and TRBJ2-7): DVKVTQSSRYLVKRTGEKVFLECVQDMDHENMFWYRQDPGLGLRLIYFSYDVKMKEKGDIPEGYSVSREKKERFSLILESASTNQTSMYLCASRLPGQGSYEQYFGPGTRLTVT.

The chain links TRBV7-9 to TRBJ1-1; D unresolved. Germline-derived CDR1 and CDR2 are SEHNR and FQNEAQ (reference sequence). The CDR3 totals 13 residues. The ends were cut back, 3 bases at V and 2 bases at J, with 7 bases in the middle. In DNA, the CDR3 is TGTGCCAGCAGCTTGGGCATCAACACTGAAGCTTTCTTT. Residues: CASSLGINTEAFF.

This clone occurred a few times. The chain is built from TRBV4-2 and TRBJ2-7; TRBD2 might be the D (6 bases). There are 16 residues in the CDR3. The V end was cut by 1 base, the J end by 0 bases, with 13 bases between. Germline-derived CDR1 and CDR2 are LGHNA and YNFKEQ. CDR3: CASSQAVAESSYEQYF. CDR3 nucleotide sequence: TGTGCCAGCAGCCAAGCGGTAGCGGAGAGCTCCTACGAGCAGTACTTC.

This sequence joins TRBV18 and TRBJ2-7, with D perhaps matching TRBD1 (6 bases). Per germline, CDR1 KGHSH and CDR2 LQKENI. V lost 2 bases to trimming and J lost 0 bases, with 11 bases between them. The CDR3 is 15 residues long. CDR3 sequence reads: CASSPNEGVSYEQYF. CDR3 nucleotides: TGTGCCAGCTCACCAAACGAGGGGGTCTCCTACGAGCAGTACTTC. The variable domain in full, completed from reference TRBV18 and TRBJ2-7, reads NAGVMQNPRHLVRRRGQEARLRCSPMKGHSHVYWYRQLPEEGLKFMVYLQKENIIDESGMPKERFSAEFPKEGPSILRIQQVVRGDSAAYFCASSPNEGVSYEQYFGPGTRLTVT.

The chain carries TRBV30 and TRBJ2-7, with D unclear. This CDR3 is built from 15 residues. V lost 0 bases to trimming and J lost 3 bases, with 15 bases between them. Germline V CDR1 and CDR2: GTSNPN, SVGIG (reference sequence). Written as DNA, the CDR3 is TGTGCCTGGAGTGTACGCCCCCAAGGATACTACGAGCAGTACTTC. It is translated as CAWSVRPQGYYEQYF.

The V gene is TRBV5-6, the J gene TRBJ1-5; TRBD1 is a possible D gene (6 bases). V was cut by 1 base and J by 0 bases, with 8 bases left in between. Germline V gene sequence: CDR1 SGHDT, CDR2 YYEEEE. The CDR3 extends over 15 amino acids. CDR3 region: CASSLRGPSNQPQHF. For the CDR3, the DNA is TGTGCCAGCAGCTTGCGGGGGCCTAGCAATCAGCCCCAGCATTTT.

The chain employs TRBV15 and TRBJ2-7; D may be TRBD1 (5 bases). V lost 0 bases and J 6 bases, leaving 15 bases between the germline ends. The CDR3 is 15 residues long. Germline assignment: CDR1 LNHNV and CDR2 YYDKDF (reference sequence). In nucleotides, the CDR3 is TGTGCCACCAGCAGAGATCAGGGTTTGGCATCCGAGCAGTACTTC. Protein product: CATSRDQGLASEQYF.

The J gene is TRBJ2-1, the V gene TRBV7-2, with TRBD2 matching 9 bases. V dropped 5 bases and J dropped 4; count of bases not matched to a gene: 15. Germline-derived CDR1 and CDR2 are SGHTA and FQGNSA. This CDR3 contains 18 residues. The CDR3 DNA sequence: TGTGCCAGCAGCGAAAACAAGATAAGACTAGCGGTATACAATGAGCAGTTCTTC. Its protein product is CASSENKIRLAVYNEQFF.

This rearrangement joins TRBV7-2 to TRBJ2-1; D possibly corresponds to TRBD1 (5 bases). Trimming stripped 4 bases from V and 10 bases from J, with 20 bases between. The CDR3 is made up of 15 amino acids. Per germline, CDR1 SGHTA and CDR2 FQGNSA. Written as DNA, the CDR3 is TGTGCCAGCAGCTCTGCCGGCTCCAGGGCCCAAGAGCAGTTCTTC. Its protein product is CASSSAGSRAQEQFF.

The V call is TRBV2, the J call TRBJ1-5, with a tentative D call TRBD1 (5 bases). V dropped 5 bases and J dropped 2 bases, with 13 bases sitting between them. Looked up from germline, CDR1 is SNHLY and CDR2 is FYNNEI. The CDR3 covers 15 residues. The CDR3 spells CASSPDRFGNQPQHF. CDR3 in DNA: TGTGCCAGCAGTCCTGACAGATTTGGCAATCAGCCCCAGCATTTT.

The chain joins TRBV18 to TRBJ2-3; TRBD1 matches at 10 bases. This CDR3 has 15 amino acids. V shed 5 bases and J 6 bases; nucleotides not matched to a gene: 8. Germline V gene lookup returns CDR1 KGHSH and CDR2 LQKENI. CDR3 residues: CASSSRDRGLDTQYF. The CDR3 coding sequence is TGTGCCAGCTCATCCCGGGACAGGGGATTGGATACGCAGTATTTT.

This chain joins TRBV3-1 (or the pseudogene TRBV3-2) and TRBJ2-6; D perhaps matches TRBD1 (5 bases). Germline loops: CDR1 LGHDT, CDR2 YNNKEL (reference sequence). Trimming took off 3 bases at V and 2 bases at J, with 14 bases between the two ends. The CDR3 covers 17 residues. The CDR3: CASSQQQGLPGANVLTF. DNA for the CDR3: TGTGCCAGCAGCCAGCAGCAGGGTCTGCCTGGGGCCAACGTCCTGACTTTC.

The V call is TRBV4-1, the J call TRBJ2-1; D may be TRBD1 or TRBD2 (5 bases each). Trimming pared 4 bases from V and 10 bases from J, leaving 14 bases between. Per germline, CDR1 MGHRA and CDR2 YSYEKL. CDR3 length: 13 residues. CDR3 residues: CASSPAWDEEQFF. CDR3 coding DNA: TGCGCCAGCAGCCCAGCCTGGGACGAAGAGCAGTTCTTC.

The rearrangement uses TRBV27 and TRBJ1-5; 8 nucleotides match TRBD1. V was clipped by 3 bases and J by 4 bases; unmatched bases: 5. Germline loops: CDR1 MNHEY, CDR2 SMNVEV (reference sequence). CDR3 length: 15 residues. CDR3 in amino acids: CASSFVTGVNQPQHF. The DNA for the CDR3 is TGTGCCAGCAGTTTTGTGACAGGGGTAAATCAGCCCCAGCATTTT.

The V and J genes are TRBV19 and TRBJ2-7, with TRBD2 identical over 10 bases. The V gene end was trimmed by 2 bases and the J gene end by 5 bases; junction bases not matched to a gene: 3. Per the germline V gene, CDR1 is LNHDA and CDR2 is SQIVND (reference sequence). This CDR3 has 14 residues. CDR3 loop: CASSIRLAGDEQYF. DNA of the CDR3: TGTGCCAGTAGTATACGACTAGCGGGTGACGAGCAGTACTTC.

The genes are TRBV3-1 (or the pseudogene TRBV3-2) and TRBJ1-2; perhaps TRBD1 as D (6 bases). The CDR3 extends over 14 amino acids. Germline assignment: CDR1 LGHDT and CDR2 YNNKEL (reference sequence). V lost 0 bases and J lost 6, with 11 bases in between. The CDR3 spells CASSQEVGADGYTF. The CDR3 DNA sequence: TGTGCCAGCAGCCAAGAGGTGGGGGCGGATGGCTACACCTTC.

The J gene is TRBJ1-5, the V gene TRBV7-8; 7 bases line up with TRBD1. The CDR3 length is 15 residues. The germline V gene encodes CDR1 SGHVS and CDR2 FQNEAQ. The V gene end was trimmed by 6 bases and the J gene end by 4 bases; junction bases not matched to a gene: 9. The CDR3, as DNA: TGTGCCAGCAGTACTTACGGGACAGATAATCAGCCCCAGCATTTT. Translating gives CASSTYGTDNQPQHF.

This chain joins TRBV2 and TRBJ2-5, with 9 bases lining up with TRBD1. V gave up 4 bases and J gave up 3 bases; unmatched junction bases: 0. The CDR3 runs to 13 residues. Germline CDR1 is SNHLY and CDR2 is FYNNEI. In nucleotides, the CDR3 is TGTGCCAGCAGTGGGGACAGGGAAGAGACCCAGTACTTC. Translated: CASSGDREETQYF.

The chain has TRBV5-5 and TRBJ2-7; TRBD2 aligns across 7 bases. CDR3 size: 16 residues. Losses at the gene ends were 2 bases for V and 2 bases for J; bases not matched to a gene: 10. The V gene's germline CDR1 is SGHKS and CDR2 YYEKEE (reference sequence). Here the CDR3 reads CASSFKGGDSAYEQYF. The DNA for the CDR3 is TGTGCCAGCAGCTTTAAGGGAGGGGATAGCGCCTACGAGCAGTACTTC.